The clone carrying this TCR beta chain was observed a few times. The sample comes from a study of T cell changes during pregnancy in multiple sclerosis. The CDR3 extends over 12 amino acids. Germline V CDR1 and CDR2: MGHDK, SYGVNS. Trimming shortened V by 8 bases and J by 7 bases, and 15 bases separated the two germline ends. Here immunoSEQ multiplex PCR was the method, and the copy in TCRdb shows in-frame clones only, minus some. The sample shows about 59,000 clones, over 80% of them seen only once. The rearrangement links TRBV25-1 to TRBJ2-7; D gene ambiguous. The specimen was peripheral blood, collected in the first trimester of pregnancy. This sequence originates from a female donor with multiple sclerosis, enrolled in a pregnancy study. The CDR3 DNA follows: TGTGCCAGCTTAAGACACCCCAGGGAGCAGTACTTC. Translation gives CASLRHPREQYF.